The subject of this entry is one T cell receptor beta chain. This specimen belongs to a study of blood T cell repertoires in COVID-19. The assay was immunoSEQ multiplex PCR, and TCRdb's table has in-frame clones only and misses some. Of roughly 200,000 clones detected, around 87% appear once; the ten largest clones hold approximately 6.2%. Sequenced: peripheral blood. The receptor was derived from a man aged 60 to 69 who had recovered from COVID-19.

This CDR3 is CASSFGVGMDTEAFF. In DNA form, the CDR3 reads TGTGCCAGCAGTTTCGGGGTGGGTATGGACACTGAAGCTTTCTTT. The J gene is TRBJ1-1, the V gene TRBV28; D not resolved. Germline CDR1 MDHEN, CDR2 SYDVKM. Trimming removed 3 bases from V and 3 bases from J, with 14 bases in between. This CDR3 region has 15 residues.